Below are 12 T cell receptor beta chains sequenced from a single sample in a study of CD8 T cells in Susac syndrome. Reverse transcription of roughly 0.5 to 1 ug RNA used random hexamers. TCRdb independently ran MiXCR on the immunoSEQ multiplex PCR reads; one entry per CDR3 protein. Among about 150,000 distinct CDR3 sequences listed, about 95% were seen once. The sample consisted of CD8+ T cells from PBMCs. The source is a human donor with multiple sclerosis.

This sequence joins TRBV20-1 and TRBJ1-3, with a tentative D call TRBD1 (6 bases). There are 14 residues in the CDR3. The V gene's germline CDR1 is DFQATT and CDR2 SNEGSKA (reference sequence). V was trimmed by 3 bases and J by 0 bases, leaving 9 bases between them. CDR3 residues: CSASGTNSGNTIYF. As DNA, the CDR3 is TGCAGTGCTAGTGGGACAAACTCTGGAAACACCATATATTTT.

V is TRBV14 and J is TRBJ2-7; D is perhaps TRBD2 (6 bases). Per the germline V gene, CDR1 is SGHDN and CDR2 is FVKESK. Between the trimmed V and J ends, which lost 3 bases and 3 bases, there was a span of 12 bases. The CDR3 contains 14 residues. DNA for the CDR3: TGTGCCAGCAGCCAGGGTCGGGGGTACTACGAGCAGTACGTC. It specifies CASSQGRGYYEQYV.

The CDR3 sequence is CASSEEIRASYNEQFF. The CDR3, as DNA: TGTGCCAGCAGTGAAGAAATAAGGGCTTCCTACAATGAGCAGTTCTTC. The chain employs TRBV2 and TRBJ2-1, with D unclear. Germline lookup yields CDR1 SNHLY and CDR2 FYNNEI. Trimming shortened V by 1 base and J by 1 base, and 11 bases separated the two germline ends. The CDR3 consists of 16 residues.

This sequence joins TRBV11-2 and TRBJ2-3; D is undetermined. The germline V gene encodes CDR1 SGHAT and CDR2 FQNNGV. The V gene lost 5 bases and the J gene lost 6 bases, with 9 bases spanning the gap. This CDR3 has 12 amino acids. The CDR3 DNA is TGTGCCAGCAGCGCAATTCGGGATACGCAGTATTTT. It codes for CASSAIRDTQYF.

This sequence joins TRBV19 and TRBJ2-1; 9 positions match TRBD2. Germline V gene data show CDR1 as LNHDA and CDR2 as SQIVND (reference sequence). The CDR3 is 15 amino acids. J was trimmed by 2 bases and V by 7 bases; bases with no gene match: 6. The CDR3 DNA follows: TGTGCCAGTATGACTAGCGGTTCCACCTACAATGAGCAGTTCTTC. The encoded protein is CASMTSGSTYNEQFF.

The chain joins TRBV12-3 or TRBV12-4 to TRBJ2-7; no definite D call. V was trimmed by 3 bases and J by 6 bases, leaving 9 bases between them. There are 12 residues in the CDR3. Here the CDR3 reads CASSFHWGEQYV. CDR3 nucleotide sequence: TGTGCCAGCAGTTTTCATTGGGGCGAGCAGTACGTC.

The chain's CDR3 is CASSQENLMGYEQYF. DNA for the CDR3: TGTGCCAGCAGCCAAGAGAACCTCATGGGCTACGAGCAGTACTTC. The V gene is TRBV14, the J gene TRBJ2-7; no definite D call. The CDR3 contains 15 residues. V dropped 0 bases and J dropped 3 bases, with 12 bases sitting between them. Germline V gene sequence: CDR1 SGHDN, CDR2 FVKESK.

This clonotype was recorded once. This rearrangement joins TRBV3-1 to TRBJ2-1; 7 bases agree with TRBD2. After removal of 1 base from V and 4 bases from J, the junction contained 4 bases not matched to a gene. The CDR3 extends over 15 amino acids. The germline V gene has CDR1 LGHDT and CDR2 YNNKEL (reference sequence). The CDR3 sequence: CASSQVREGYNEQFF. The CDR3 bases are TGTGCCAGCAGCCAAGTCAGGGAGGGGTACAATGAGCAGTTCTTC.

This sequence joins TRBV3-1 and TRBJ1-6, with D tentatively TRBD1 (6 bases). The CDR3 covers 17 residues. The V gene's germline CDR1 is LGHDT and CDR2 YNNKEL (reference sequence). V lost 1 base and J lost 9, with 19 bases in between. This chain's CDR3 is CASSQGGVWFRGSPLHF. The DNA for the CDR3 is TGTGCCAGCAGCCAAGGGGGTGTGTGGTTCAGGGGTTCACCCCTCCACTTT.

The chain employs TRBV13 and TRBJ2-3, with D hard to call. Germline V gene lookup returns CDR1 PRHDT and CDR2 FYEKMQ (reference sequence). The V and J ends lost 0 bases and 4 bases respectively, with 8 bases between them. The CDR3 runs 14 residues. As DNA, the CDR3 is TGTGCCAGCAGCTTAGGGGCAGCACCAGATACGCAGTATTTT. As protein: CASSLGAAPDTQYF.

This clonotype was found once. The chain carries TRBV15 and TRBJ2-7, with 7 bases identical to TRBD1. V trimming: 2 bases; J trimming: 4 bases; junction bases outside the gene matches: 8. CDR3 length: 15 amino acids. Germline loops: CDR1 LNHNV, CDR2 YYDKDF (reference sequence). CDR3 coding DNA: TGTGCCACCAGCAGATTGCGGGCAGGGGGATACGAGCAGTACTTC. Translation: CATSRLRAGGYEQYF.

The V and J genes are TRBV4-1 and TRBJ1-2, with 7 bases fitting TRBD1. Germline-derived CDR1 and CDR2 are MGHRA and YSYEKL. V shed 3 bases and J 5 bases; nucleotides not matched to a gene: 9. The CDR3 spans 15 residues. CDR3 coding DNA: TGCGCCAGCAGCCAGGAAAACCGGGACAGTTATGGCTACACCTTC. Protein product: CASSQENRDSYGYTF.